The next 20 T cell receptor beta chains were all read from a single sample in a study of control samples from healthy donors and cancer patients. Data came from immunoSEQ multiplex PCR; TCRdb stores just in-frame clones and leaves some out. The sample lists 35,000 to 45,000 clones; roughly 90% were seen once. The source material was PBMCs. These receptors came from a woman aged 40 to 50 with head and neck cancer.

This sequence joins TRBV6-2 or TRBV6-3 and TRBJ1-1; D is unclear. The CDR3 length is 15 residues. V lost 0 bases, J lost 1 base, and 9 bases lay in between. The germline V gene encodes CDR1 MNHEY and CDR2 SVGEGT. The CDR3 reads CASSYSRVGNTEAFF. Written as DNA, the CDR3 is TGTGCCAGCAGTTACTCTCGGGTGGGGAACACTGAAGCTTTCTTT.

The chain recombines TRBV18 with TRBJ1-1; 7 nucleotides line up with TRBD1. Trimming took 6 bases from V and 1 from J; bases not matched to a gene: 5. Germline loops: CDR1 KGHSH, CDR2 LQKENI. This CDR3 spans 14 amino acids. CDR3 sequence: CASSAGQQNTEAFF. For the CDR3, the DNA is TGTGCCAGCTCGGCGGGACAGCAGAACACTGAAGCTTTCTTT.

This chain links TRBV29-1 with TRBJ2-1; D perhaps matches TRBD2 (6 bases). CDR3 length equals 13 residues. Trimming stripped 2 bases from V and 9 bases from J, with 14 bases between. Germline V gene lookup returns CDR1 SQVTM and CDR2 ANQGSEA. Written as DNA, the CDR3 is TGCAGCGTTGAACCATCCTTGGGACTTGAGCAGTTCTTC. The encoded protein is CSVEPSLGLEQFF.

The V call is TRBV12-3 or TRBV12-4, the J call TRBJ2-3, with D unclear. Trimming left V 6 bases short and J 6 bases short, with 13 bases between. The CDR3 has 13 residues. The CDR3 nucleotides read TGTGCCAGCAGAGCCGTAAAAGGGGATACGCAGTATTTT. As protein: CASRAVKGDTQYF.

The rearrangement joins TRBV5-6 to TRBJ2-7; TRBD1 agrees at 10 bases. Germline V gene data show CDR1 as SGHDT and CDR2 as YYEEEE. V gave up 4 bases and J gave up 5 bases; unmatched junction bases: 6. The length of the CDR3 is 14 residues. DNA of the CDR3: TGTGCCAGCAGCGAGATGACAGGGGGCGACGAGCAGTACTTC. Encoded protein: CASSEMTGGDEQYF.

DNA for the CDR3: TGTGCCAGCAGTGCCGGGACGACGGGAGAGACCCAGTACTTC. Its translation: CASSAGTTGETQYF. The chain has TRBV27 and TRBJ2-5, with D perhaps assigned TRBD1 or TRBD2 (5 bases each). Trimming shortened V by 5 bases and J by 4 bases, and 14 bases separated the two germline ends. Germline V gene sequence: CDR1 MNHEY, CDR2 SMNVEV (reference sequence). The CDR3 runs to 14 residues.

The chain combines TRBV6-4 with TRBJ1-1; the match to TRBD1 covers 7 bases. The ends lost 11 bases at V and 4 bases at J; junction bases unmatched: 16. The CDR3 loop spans 15 amino acids. The germline V gene encodes CDR1 MRHNA and CDR2 SNTAGT. The CDR3 DNA reads as TGTGCCCTACTTGACAGGGATCAGAGGGGCACTGAAGCTTTCTTT. It codes for CALLDRDQRGTEAFF.

The V gene is TRBV27, the J gene TRBJ1-2, with D uncertain. The CDR3 covers 14 residues. Germline CDR1 reads MNHEY; CDR2 reads SMNVEV (reference sequence). Trimming removed 0 bases from V and 5 bases from J, with 10 bases in between. This CDR3 reads CASSLSWEPYGYTF. In nucleotides, the CDR3 is TGTGCCAGCAGTTTATCGTGGGAGCCTTATGGCTACACCTTC.

The chain is built from TRBV11-2 and TRBJ1-1, with 7 bases lining up with TRBD1. V lost 0 bases and J lost 5; bases outside the gene matches: 0. The CDR3 is 13 amino acids. Germline assignment: CDR1 SGHAT and CDR2 FQNNGV. The CDR3 sequence is CASSLDRGTEAFF. CDR3 nucleotides: TGTGCCAGCAGCTTAGACAGGGGGACTGAAGCTTTCTTT.

This clone occurred a few times. The gene calls are TRBV5-1 and TRBJ2-1; possible D gene TRBD2, 6 bases. Germline V lookup: CDR1 SGHRS, CDR2 YFSETQ. Trimming took 0 bases from V and 10 from J, leaving 20 bases between them. The CDR3 runs 16 residues. In DNA form, the CDR3 reads TGCGCCAGCAGCTTGGCCGCGGGCGGGAAGGTTAAAGAGCAGTTCTTC. It codes for CASSLAAGGKVKEQFF.

This chain links TRBV28 with TRBJ1-1; TRBD1 agrees at 8 bases. Germline CDR1 and CDR2: MDHEN and SYDVKM. This CDR3 has 16 residues. V lost 5 bases, J lost 0 bases, and 8 bases stayed unmatched. The DNA for the CDR3 is TGTGCCAGCAGTCTCGCGACAGGGGCCATGAACACTGAAGCTTTCTTT. As protein: CASSLATGAMNTEAFF.

V is TRBV4-2 and J is TRBJ1-5, with D hard to call. This CDR3 contains 14 residues. Germline lookup yields CDR1 LGHNA and CDR2 YNFKEQ. Trimming shortened V by 1 base and J by 4 bases, and 8 bases separated the two germline ends. The CDR3 loop reads CASSQGRGNQPQHF. The CDR3 bases are TGTGCCAGCAGCCAAGGACGGGGAAATCAGCCCCAGCATTTT.

The chain carries TRBV7-6 and TRBJ2-1; D may match TRBD1 or TRBD2 (5 bases each). This CDR3 comprises 16 residues. Germline V CDR1 and CDR2: SGHVS, FNYEAQ. V was trimmed by 5 bases and J by 10 bases, leaving 24 bases between them. CDR3 loop: CASSPPGPRAYSEQFF. The CDR3 coding sequence is TGTGCCAGCAGCCCCCCGGGACCTCGGGCCTACAGCGAGCAGTTCTTC.

This clone was counted once. This chain joins TRBV5-1 and TRBJ1-2; TRBD1 agrees at 7 bases. CDR1 and CDR2 (germline): SGHRS, YFSETQ. The CDR3 loop spans 14 amino acids. V shed 4 bases, J shed 3 bases, and the junction held 6 bases outside the gene matches. This chain's CDR3 is CASSRGQGDYGYTF. CDR3 nucleotides: TGCGCCAGCAGCCGCGGTCAGGGGGACTATGGCTACACCTTC. Combining the CDR3 with reference TRBV5-1 and TRBJ1-2 gives the whole variable domain KAGVTQTPRYLIKTRGQQVTLSCSPISGHRSVSWYQQTPGQGLQFLFEYFSETQRNKGNFPGRFSGRQFSNSRSEMNVSTLELGDSALYLCASSRGQGDYGYTFGSGTRLTVV.

The chain has TRBV29-1 and TRBJ1-3; D call uncertain. Germline CDR1 SQVTM, CDR2 ANQGSEA. With 3 bases removed from V and 0 bases from J, the gap between germline ends came to 6 bases. The CDR3 sequence is 13 residues long. The CDR3 nucleotides are TGCAGCGTTGACAGCCTCTCTGGAAACACCATATATTTT. Translating gives CSVDSLSGNTIYF. Full variable domain (outside the CDR3, taken from reference TRBV29-1 and TRBJ1-3): SAVISQKPSRDICQRGTSLTIQCQVDSQVTMMFWYRQQPGQSLTLIATANQGSEATYESGFVIDKFPISRPNLTFSTLTVSNMSPEDSSIYLCSVDSLSGNTIYFGEGSWLTVV.

This clone has just one count. V usage is TRBV16 and J usage is TRBJ1-5; the D is unclear. The CDR3 extends over 16 amino acids. V lost 4 bases, J lost 0 bases, and 13 bases lay in between. The germline CDR1 and CDR2 sequences are KGHSY and FQNENV. For the CDR3, the DNA is TGTGCCAGCAGCCCGAGGCAGAGTTATAGCAATCAGCCCCAGCATTTT. Encoded protein: CASSPRQSYSNQPQHF.

In DNA form, the CDR3 reads TGTGCCAGCAGCGAACTCCGGGGCGAAAAACTGTTTTTT. This gives the protein CASSELRGEKLFF. The chain is built from TRBV9 and TRBJ1-4; maybe TRBD1 (5 bases). V lost 3 bases and J 8 bases, leaving 11 bases between the germline ends. The CDR3 sequence is 13 residues long. Germline V CDR1 and CDR2: SGDLS, YYNGEE.

The chain combines TRBV11-2 with TRBJ1-4, with D possibly TRBD1 on 6 matching bases. The V end lost 2 bases, the J end lost 14 bases, and 12 bases lay between the germline ends. The CDR3 has 12 amino acids. CDR1 SGHAT and CDR2 FQNNGV come from the germline V gene. The CDR3 reads CASSLKGEMLFF. DNA for the CDR3: TGTGCCAGCAGCTTAAAGGGGGAGATGCTGTTTTTT.

The sample holds one count of this clone. The chain has TRBV6-1 and TRBJ1-2, with 7 bases matching TRBD1. Losses at the gene ends were 1 base for V and 4 bases for J; bases not matched to a gene: 0. Germline lookup yields CDR1 MNHNS and CDR2 SASEGT. The CDR3 runs 13 residues. The CDR3 coding sequence is TGTGCCAGCAGTGAAGACAGGGGCTATGGCTACACCTTC. It is translated as CASSEDRGYGYTF.

V usage is TRBV28 and J usage is TRBJ2-2; tentative D call: TRBD2 (6 bases). Germline V lookup: CDR1 MDHEN, CDR2 SYDVKM. Trimming shortened V by 7 bases and J by 5 bases, and 29 bases separated the two germline ends. CDR3 length equals 19 residues. CDR3 amino acids: CASITFGTWGPAGTGELFF. CDR3 bases: TGTGCCAGCATCACCTTTGGAACGTGGGGTCCCGCGGGGACCGGGGAGCTGTTTTTT.